A selection of T cell receptor beta chains follows, all from one sample in a study of T cells in Graves' hyperthyroidism and ophthalmopathy. TCRdb used MiXCR to reprocess the multiplex PCR reads, holding one entry per CDR3 protein. The table records roughly 570,000 distinct CDR3 sequences, around 46% of them present only once. The specimen was peripheral blood or thyroid tissue (not recorded which). The receptors originated from a woman aged 18-30 years with Graves' hyperthyroidism. CDR3s include the opening cysteine and the closing phenylalanine or tryptophan. The order of the fields is J gene, V gene, clone size, D gene, CDR3 DNA, CDR3 protein. A D gene is named only where the DNA matches it firmly. Clone size, where shown, is once, few, many, or a class for clones that have expanded.

J: TRBJ1-1
V: TRBV4-1
size: few
D: TRBD1
DNA: TGCGCCAGCAGCCGTGCTCAGGGGGCCGGCACTGAAGCTTTCTTT
CDR3: CASSRAQGAGTEAFF

J: TRBJ1-3
V: TRBV20-1
size: .
D: TRBD1
DNA: TGCAGTGCAGTAGACAGGGTCAGAGGCCTTACGAGTTCTGGAAACACCATATATTTT
CDR3: CSAVDRVRGLTSSGNTIYF

J: TRBJ2-7
V: TRBV11-2
size: many
D: TRBD1
DNA: TGTGCCAGCAGTCCCATCAACCGGGACAGGGGAAAATCCTACGAGCAGTACTTC
CDR3: CASSPINRDRGKSYEQYF

J: TRBJ1-3
V: TRBV20-1
size: .
D: TRBD1
DNA: TGCAGTGCTAGAGTCGGGACAGGACACACCATATATTTT
CDR3: CSARVGTGHTIYF

J: TRBJ2-7
V: TRBV10-3
size: few
D: TRBD1
DNA: TGTGCCATCAGCCGGGACAGGGGAAATAGCGAGCAGTACTTC
CDR3: CAISRDRGNSEQYF

J: TRBJ2-2
V: TRBV20-1
size: .
D: .
DNA: TGCAGTGCCCCATGGGTCGCTAGCGAGAGTGGCACCGGGGAGCTGTTTTTT
CDR3: CSAPWVASESGTGELFF

J: TRBJ1-1
V: TRBV7-3
size: .
D: .
DNA: TGTGCCAGCAGCTTAGGTCCAGGGAGTGAAGCTTTCTTT
CDR3: CASSLGPGSEAFF

J: TRBJ2-5
V: TRBV7-2
size: many
D: TRBD2
DNA: TGTGCCAGCAGCTTACGGCGGGAGGGCAGCTCGGAGACCCAGTACTTC
CDR3: CASSLRREGSSETQYF

J: TRBJ1-2
V: TRBV29-1
size: .
D: TRBD1
DNA: TGCAGCGTTGGACAGGGTGTTTACTATGGCTACACCTTC
CDR3: CSVGQGVYYGYTF

J: TRBJ2-3
V: TRBV6-4
size: .
D: .
DNA: TGTGCCAGCAGTGACTCGCTGGGCAACACAGATACGCAGTATTTT
CDR3: CASSDSLGNTDTQYF

J: TRBJ1-2
V: TRBV29-1
size: many
D: .
DNA: TGCAGCGTTGTGAACAGCGATAACTATGGCTACACCTTC
CDR3: CSVVNSDNYGYTF